This entry lists 25 T cell receptor beta chains sequenced from one sample in a study of blood T cell repertoires in COVID-19 (dated by TCRdb to 2019 to 2021). The library relied on the immunoSEQ multiplex PCR assay. TCRdb provides this immuneACCESS table in a form limited to in-frame rearrangements. Some clones are lacking; in checked studies, under half of them reflect an unresolved V gene, and why the rest are absent is not known. For this sample the table gives about 270,000 clones, of which around 90% were detected only once. The biggest ten clones account for less than 3% of the sample. The sequenced material came from PBMCs or T cells enriched from blood (not recorded which). The receptor set was obtained from a woman aged 50 to 65 who had recovered from COVID-19.

The rearrangement joins TRBV5-1 to TRBJ2-1, with D maybe TRBD2 (5 bases). The CDR3 has 15 residues. V was shortened by 2 bases and J by 4 bases, with 13 bases between the two germline ends. Germline CDR1 is SGHRS and CDR2 is YFSETQ. For the CDR3, the DNA is TGCGCCAGCAGCTTAAAACTAGAGGGTTACAATGAGCAGTTCTTC. This gives the protein CASSLKLEGYNEQFF.

This chain connects TRBV25-1 to TRBJ1-4, with D unclear. V was pared by 8 bases and J by 11 bases, with 9 bases between. Germline CDR1 reads MGHDK; CDR2 reads SYGVNS. The CDR3 runs to 10 residues. Here the CDR3 reads CASQSGKLFF. The CDR3 DNA reads as TGTGCCAGCCAGTCGGGGAAACTGTTTTTT.

This clone was recorded once. The chain is built from TRBV10-3 and TRBJ2-1, with 7 bases identical to TRBD2. The V gene's germline CDR1 is ENHRY and CDR2 SYGVKD. The CDR3 sequence is 15 residues long. The V gene end was trimmed by 6 bases and the J gene end by 0 bases; junction bases not matched to a gene: 5. CDR3 nucleotides: TGTGCCATCAGAACTAGCGCCTACTCCTACAATGAGCAGTTCTTC. Protein sequence: CAIRTSAYSYNEQFF.

The V gene is TRBV25-1, the J gene TRBJ2-1, with D perhaps TRBD1 (5 bases). V gave up 3 bases and J gave up 7 bases, with 19 bases separating them. In germline, CDR1 is MGHDK, CDR2 SYGVNS. The CDR3 has 16 amino acids. CDR3 sequence reads: CASSDSQGEVRNEQFF. In nucleotides, the CDR3 is TGTGCCAGCAGTGATTCTCAGGGTGAGGTAAGGAATGAGCAGTTCTTC.

The chain uses TRBV19 and TRBJ1-2; 7 bases agree with TRBD1. Germline loops: CDR1 LNHDA, CDR2 SQIVND (reference sequence). The V gene end was trimmed by 4 bases and the J gene end by 1 base; junction bases not matched to a gene: 12. This CDR3 spans 17 amino acids. The CDR3 reads CASSTRGYRGLNYGYTF. The CDR3, as DNA: TGTGCCAGTAGTACCAGAGGGTACAGGGGCCTTAACTATGGCTACACCTTC.

The chain links TRBV27 to TRBJ1-3; 9 positions agree with TRBD1. With 6 bases clipped from V and 0 bases from J, the junction kept 12 bases outside the gene matches. Germline CDR1 and CDR2: MNHEY and SMNVEV (reference sequence). This CDR3 has 18 residues. The CDR3 loop reads CASSPSSTGGRSGNTIYF. The CDR3 bases are TGTGCCAGCAGCCCTTCGTCTACAGGGGGCCGCTCTGGAAACACCATATATTTT.

The rearrangement links TRBV7-9 to TRBJ1-1; 9 nucleotides agree with TRBD1. The V segment lost 2 bases and the J segment 1 base; nucleotides outside the gene matches: 8. The CDR3 consists of 17 residues. Germline V gives CDR1 SEHNR, CDR2 FQNEAQ (reference sequence). CDR3 DNA sequence: TGTGCCAGCAGCTTAAGGCCCCTACAGGGGGCGAACACTGAAGCTTTCTTT. This codes for CASSLRPLQGANTEAFF.

This chain uses TRBV19 with TRBJ1-5; TRBD1 matches at 10 bases. CDR1 and CDR2 from the germline V gene are LNHDA and SQIVND (reference sequence). Unmatched junction bases numbered 3, after V lost 5 bases and J lost 2 bases. The CDR3 is 15 residues long. The CDR3 nucleotides read TGTGCCAGTAGTGAGACAGGGGGCCGCAATCAGCCCCAGCATTTT. Encoded protein: CASSETGGRNQPQHF.

Only a few counts were recorded for this clone. The V call is TRBV11-1, the J call TRBJ2-7; 9 nucleotides match TRBD2. Trimming cost V 5 bases and J 6 bases; bases outside gene matches: 8. The germline CDR1 and CDR2 sequences are SGHAT and FQDESV (reference sequence). The CDR3 runs to 14 residues. CDR3 sequence (DNA): TGTGCCAGCAGCCTAGGGACTAGCCTAGGCGAGCAGTACTTC. Translation: CASSLGTSLGEQYF.

The CDR3 DNA sequence: TGTGCCAGTAGCGGGACAGATAGCAATCAGCCCCAGCATTTT. Protein product: CASSGTDSNQPQHF. V and J are TRBV19 and TRBJ1-5; 7 nucleotides agree with TRBD1. Per germline, CDR1 LNHDA and CDR2 SQIVND (reference sequence). J lost 0 bases, V lost 6 bases, and 2 bases had no gene match. CDR3 length: 14 residues.

V and J are TRBV7-2 and TRBJ2-3, with D unclear. From germline, CDR1 is SGHTA and CDR2 FQGNSA. CDR3 length: 14 residues. Trimming took 0 bases from V and 6 from J, leaving 10 bases between them. For the CDR3, the DNA is TGTGCCAGCAGCTTAGCGCTTCTTCGGGATACGCAGTATTTT. Translating gives CASSLALLRDTQYF.

The count of this clone is one. This chain joins TRBV7-9 and TRBJ1-6; no definite D call. Trimming left V 5 bases short and J 7 bases short, with 12 bases between. CDR1 and CDR2 (germline): SEHNR, FQNEAQ (reference sequence). The CDR3 extends over 14 amino acids. CDR3 nucleotides: TGTGCCAGCAGCACCTACACGGAGAATTCACCCCTCCACTTT. It specifies CASSTYTENSPLHF.

This rearrangement joins TRBV14 to TRBJ2-3; D is unresolved. This CDR3 comprises 11 residues. Trimming cost V 4 bases and J 5 bases, with 4 bases left between them. CDR1 is SGHDN and CDR2 is FVKESK in the germline V gene. CDR3 loop: CASSLRDTQYF. CDR3 nucleotides: TGTGCCAGCAGCCTGAGAGATACGCAGTATTTT.

This clone was counted only a few times. This CDR3 is CASSETGTGRRNSYNSPLHF. Written as DNA, the CDR3 is TGTGCCAGCAGTGAAACCGGGACAGGGAGGCGAAACTCCTATAATTCACCCCTCCACTTT. This chain links TRBV28 with TRBJ1-6; 9 bases agree with TRBD1. V lost 5 bases to trimming and J lost 0 bases; unmatched junction nucleotides: 14. There are 20 residues in the CDR3. The V gene's germline CDR1 is MDHEN and CDR2 SYDVKM.

Written as DNA, the CDR3 is TGTGCCAGTAGTCCCTGGACTGTTTCCTACAATGAGCAGTTCTTC. It is translated as CASSPWTVSYNEQFF. The J gene is TRBJ2-1, the V gene TRBV19, with D tentatively TRBD2 (5 bases). CDR1 is LNHDA, CDR2 SQIVND, per germline (reference sequence). The V end lost 5 bases, the J end lost 1 base, and 12 bases lay between the germline ends. The CDR3 is made up of 15 amino acids.

The V gene is TRBV11-2, the J gene TRBJ2-3, with TRBD1 identical over 10 bases. The CDR3 covers 17 residues. With V trimmed by 1 base and J by 1 base, 5 bases remained unmatched. Looked up from germline, CDR1 is SGHAT and CDR2 is FQNNGV. DNA of the CDR3: TGTGCCAGCAGCTTAGGGACAGGGGGTTCCGGCACAGATACGCAGTATTTT. Amino acids: CASSLGTGGSGTDTQYF.

The J gene is TRBJ2-2, the V gene TRBV12-3 or TRBV12-4; possible D gene TRBD2, 5 bases. This CDR3 region has 13 residues. V lost 3 bases to trimming and J lost 4 bases, with 6 bases between them. CDR3 region: CASSLRVTGELFF. The DNA for the CDR3 is TGTGCCAGCAGTTTGAGGGTCACCGGGGAGCTGTTTTTT.

The CDR3 region has the DNA TGCGCCAGCAGCCAGGCGAACAGGGGGTGGCAGCCCCAGCATTTT. Translation: CASSQANRGWQPQHF. The gene calls are TRBV4-1 and TRBJ1-5; 8 bases agree with TRBD1. V lost 3 bases to trimming and J lost 7 bases; unmatched junction nucleotides: 8. The V gene's germline CDR1 is MGHRA and CDR2 YSYEKL. This CDR3 has 15 amino acids.

This chain joins TRBV7-2 and TRBJ1-5, with D unresolved. The V end lost 2 bases, the J end lost 9 bases, and 14 bases lay between the germline ends. Germline V gives CDR1 SGHTA, CDR2 FQGNSA. The CDR3 consists of 14 residues. CDR3: CASSLYSPGGPQHF. The CDR3 coding sequence is TGTGCCAGCAGCTTATATTCCCCCGGAGGGCCCCAGCATTTT.

The J gene is TRBJ2-1, the V gene TRBV7-2, with 9 bases that match TRBD2. The length of the CDR3 is 15 residues. Germline V gives CDR1 SGHTA, CDR2 FQGNSA. The junction had 8 bases not matched to a gene; V was cut back by 3 bases and J by 8 bases. The CDR3 sequence: CASSLARAGGDEQFF. The CDR3 DNA follows: TGTGCCAGCAGCTTGGCCCGAGCGGGAGGCGATGAGCAGTTCTTC.

In its sample, this clone was seen once. J is TRBJ2-2 and V is TRBV29-1; D is unresolved. CDR3 length: 13 residues. Germline CDR1 and CDR2: SQVTM and ANQGSEA. Trimming took 4 bases from V and 2 from J, leaving 8 bases between them. CDR3 loop: CSVVLINTGELFF. The CDR3 region has the DNA TGCAGCGTTGTCCTAATTAACACCGGGGAGCTGTTTTTT.

The rearrangement links TRBV18 to TRBJ1-4, with 9 nucleotides matching TRBD1. The V and J ends lost 3 bases and 7 bases, in that order; junction bases with no gene match: 3. This CDR3 contains 14 residues. Germline V lookup: CDR1 KGHSH, CDR2 LQKENI. CDR3 nucleotides: TGTGCCAGCTCACCGGACAGGGGATTTGAAAAACTGTTTTTT. Its protein is CASSPDRGFEKLFF.

On this clone itself: The same CDR3 also results from other DNA sequences found in this sample. The gene calls are TRBV18 and TRBJ1-3, with unresolved D. With 6 bases removed from V and 6 bases from J, the gap between germline ends came to 12 bases. The CDR3 runs 13 residues. Germline values: CDR1 KGHSH, CDR2 LQKENI. CDR3 bases: TGTGCCAGCTCGCCAAATCTAGAAAACACCATATATTTT. This translates into CASSPNLENTIYF.

This clone has a single count. The chain links TRBV3-1 (or the pseudogene TRBV3-2) to TRBJ2-7; 8 bases match TRBD1. From germline, CDR1 is LGHDT and CDR2 YNNKEL (reference sequence). V was clipped by 4 bases and J by 5 bases; unmatched bases: 4. This CDR3 has 13 residues. This CDR3 is CASSPDRVDEQYF. Written as DNA, the CDR3 is TGTGCCAGCAGCCCGGACAGGGTGGACGAGCAGTACTTC.

The chain employs TRBV6-6 and TRBJ1-2; D may be TRBD1 (6 bases). Trimming pared 11 bases from V and 5 bases from J, leaving 18 bases between. Germline CDR1 reads MNHNY; CDR2 reads SVGAGI (reference sequence). This CDR3 is 13 amino acids long. CDR3 sequence (DNA): TGTGCCGCGAACTCGGGGGGCTCGTATGGCTACACCTTC. It yields the protein CAANSGGSYGYTF.